This T cell receptor beta chain was sequenced for a study of blood T cell repertoires in COVID-19. Sequenced by immunoSEQ multiplex PCR; TCRdb stores in-frame clones only, minus some. The data contain hundreds of thousands of clones, about 91% of them singletons. The trim removed 8 bases at V and 5 bases at J, leaving 3 bases unmatched. The CDR3 runs to 13 residues. CDR1 is MNHEY and CDR2 is SMNVEV in the germline V gene (reference sequence). Specimen: PBMCs or T cells enriched from blood (not recorded which). This sequence originates from a woman under 30 who had recovered from COVID-19. The genes are TRBV27 and TRBJ2-1; TRBD2 aligns across 10 bases. The CDR3 loop is CASSTSGNNEQFF. The CDR3 DNA reads TGTGCCAGCTCTACTAGCGGGAACAATGAGCAGTTCTTC.